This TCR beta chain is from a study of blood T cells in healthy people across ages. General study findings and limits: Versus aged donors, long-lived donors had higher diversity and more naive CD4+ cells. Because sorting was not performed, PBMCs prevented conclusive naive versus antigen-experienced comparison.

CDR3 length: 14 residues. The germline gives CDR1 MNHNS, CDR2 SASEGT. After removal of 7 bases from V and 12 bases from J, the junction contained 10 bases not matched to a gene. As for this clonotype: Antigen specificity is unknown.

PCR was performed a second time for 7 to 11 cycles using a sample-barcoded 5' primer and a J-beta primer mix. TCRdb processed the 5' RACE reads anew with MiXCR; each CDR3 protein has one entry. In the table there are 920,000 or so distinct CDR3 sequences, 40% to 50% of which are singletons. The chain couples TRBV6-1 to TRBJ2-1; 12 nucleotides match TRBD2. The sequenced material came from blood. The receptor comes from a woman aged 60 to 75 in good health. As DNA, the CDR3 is TGTGCCAGCAAACCGGGACTAGCGGGTGTTGGGCAGTTCTTC. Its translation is CASKPGLAGVGQFF.